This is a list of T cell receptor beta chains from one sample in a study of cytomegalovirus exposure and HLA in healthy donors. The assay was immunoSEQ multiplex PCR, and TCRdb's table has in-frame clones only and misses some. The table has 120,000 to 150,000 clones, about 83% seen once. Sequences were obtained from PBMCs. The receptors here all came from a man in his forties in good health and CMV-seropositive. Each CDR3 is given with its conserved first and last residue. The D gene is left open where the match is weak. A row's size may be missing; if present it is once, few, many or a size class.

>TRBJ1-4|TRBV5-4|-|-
TGTGCCAGCCACGTCGGGGGGGCTGCAACTAATGAAAAACTGTTTTTT
CASHVGGAATNEKLFF
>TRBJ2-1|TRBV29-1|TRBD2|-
TGCAGCGTTCCTTGGCGGGAGGGTACCTACAATGAGCAGTTCTTC
CSVPWREGTYNEQFF
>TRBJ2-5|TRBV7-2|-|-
TGTGCCAGCAGTACCACAGGGACCCAAGAGACCCAGTACTTC
CASSTTGTQETQYF
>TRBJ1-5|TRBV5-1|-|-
TGCGCCAGCAGCTTGGCCGGAGGTGGTCAGCCCCAGCATTTT
CASSLAGGGQPQHF
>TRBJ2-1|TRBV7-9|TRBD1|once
TGTGCCAGCAGCTTAGTGGGGACAGGCGGCAATGAGCAGTTCTTC
CASSLVGTGGNEQFF
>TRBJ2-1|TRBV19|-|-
TGTGCCAGTAGTATCAGGGTTCCCAATGAGCAGTTCTTC
CASSIRVPNEQFF
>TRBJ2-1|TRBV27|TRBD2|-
TGTGCCAGCAGTTTATCCCAGCCCTACCTTGGGACTAGCGGTGAGCAGTTCTTC
CASSLSQPYLGTSGEQFF
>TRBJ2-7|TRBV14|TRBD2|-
TGTGCCAGCAGCCCGGGAGGGGCTAGCGGGATTGCCTACGAGCAGTACTTC
CASSPGGASGIAYEQYF
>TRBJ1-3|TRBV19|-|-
TGTGCCAGTAGTGGGCAGAGCTCTGGAAACACCATATATTTT
CASSGQSSGNTIYF
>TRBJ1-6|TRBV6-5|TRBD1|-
TGTGCCAGCAGGGACAGGGCTTCACCCCTCCACTTT
CASRDRASPLHF
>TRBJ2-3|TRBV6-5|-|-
TGTGCCACCCGGGAGGGGGCGGAGATCACAGATACGCAGTATTTT
CATREGAEITDTQYF
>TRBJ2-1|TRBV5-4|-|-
TGTGCCAGCAGCTTGAGGTCCTTTGTGGGGGCCAACAATGAGCAGTTCTTC
CASSLRSFVGANNEQFF
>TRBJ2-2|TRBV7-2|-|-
TGTGCCAGCAGCCGAGACACACCGAACACCGGGGAGCTGTTTTTT
CASSRDTPNTGELFF
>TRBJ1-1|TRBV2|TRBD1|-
TGTGCCAGCCTCCGGGACAGGCACATGAACACTGAAGCTTTCTTT
CASLRDRHMNTEAFF
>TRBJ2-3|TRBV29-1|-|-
TGCAGCAAAAGTGCGGGGAGCGCCACAGATACGCAGTATTTT
CSKSAGSATDTQYF
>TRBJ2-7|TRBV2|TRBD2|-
TGTGCCGGTACCGGGACTAGCGGGTACGAGCAGTACTTC
CAGTGTSGYEQYF
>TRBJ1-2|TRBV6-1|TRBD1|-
TGTGCCAACAGACAGGGGCCGGGCTATGGCTACACCTTC
CANRQGPGYGYTF
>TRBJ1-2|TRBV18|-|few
TGTGCCAGCTCACTAGATGCAGGGGTGCATGTCGGCTACACCTTC
CASSLDAGVHVGYTF
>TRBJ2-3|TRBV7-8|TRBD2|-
TGTGCCAGCAGCCAGGGACTAGCGGGAGAGATGCAGTATTTT
CASSQGLAGEMQYF
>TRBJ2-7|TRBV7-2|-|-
TGTGCCAGCAGCTCCTGGGGTAGCGCTGAGGGGGAAGCGTACGAGCAGTACTTC
CASSSWGSAEGEAYEQYF
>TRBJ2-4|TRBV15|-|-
TGTGCCACCAGCGGACAGATAGCCAAAAACATTCAGTACTTC
CATSGQIAKNIQYF
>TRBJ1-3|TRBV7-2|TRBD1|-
TGTGCCAGCAGTTCCGGGGCAGGGGGCGCTGGAAACACCATATATTTT
CASSSGAGGAGNTIYF
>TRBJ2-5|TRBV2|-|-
TGTGCCAGCAGTGCGGCGGGTCAAGAGACTCAGTACTTC
CASSAAGQETQYF
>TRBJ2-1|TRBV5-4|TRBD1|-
TGTGCCAGCAGCCATGGGGACAGGGTTAACAATGAGCAGTTCTTC
CASSHGDRVNNEQFF
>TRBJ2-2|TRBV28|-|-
TGTGCCAGCAGGGGACACGCCCTAGGAAGGGAGCTGTTTTTT
CASRGHALGRELFF
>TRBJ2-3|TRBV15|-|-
TGTGCCACCAGCAGATACGGAGATACGCAGTATTTT
CATSRYGDTQYF
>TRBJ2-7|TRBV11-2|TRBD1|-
TGTGCCAGCAGCTTCACAGGGGCGAGCGAGCAGTACTTC
CASSFTGASEQYF
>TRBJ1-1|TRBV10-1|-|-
TGCGCCACCCGGGACACCCCAAACACTGAAGCTTTCTTT
CATRDTPNTEAFF